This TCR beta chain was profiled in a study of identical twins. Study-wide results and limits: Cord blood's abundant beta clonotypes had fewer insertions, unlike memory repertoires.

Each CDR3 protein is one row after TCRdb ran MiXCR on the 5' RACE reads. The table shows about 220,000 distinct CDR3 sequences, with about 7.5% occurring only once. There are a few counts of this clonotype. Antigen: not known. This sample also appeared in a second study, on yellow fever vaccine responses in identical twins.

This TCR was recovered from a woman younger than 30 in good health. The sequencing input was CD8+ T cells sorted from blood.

CDR3 sequence (DNA): TGTGCCAGCAGCCCCGCTTACTTATCCGATACGCAGTATTTT. Translating it yields CASSPAYLSDTQYF. The chain uses TRBV11-3 and TRBJ2-3, with D unclear. This CDR3 region has 14 residues. CDR1 and CDR2 (germline): SGHNT, YENEEA. V lost 5 bases and J lost 6, with 15 bases in between.